This T cell receptor (beta chain) was sequenced during a study of Ad26.COV2.S vaccination and SARS-CoV-2 variants. Findings and caveats of the study: Total T cell responses, in the TCR breadth and depth analyses, may have been underestimated. Measurement of non-spike TCR breadth gave similar results in vaccine and placebo recipients.

A single count supports this clone. What it binds is not known. Clones were sequenced by immunoSEQ multiplex PCR, and TCRdb holds only the in-frame ones, with some missing. This table holds around 400,000 clones, approximately 89% found once. Described treatment: over 15 received Ad26.COV2.S at low or high dose, single or two shots; five or six received placebo; per-sample allocation not given. On day 63 after the first injection, vaccine and placebo recipients gave samples. The CDR3 sequence is 12 residues long. V lost 5 bases to trimming and J lost 2 bases; unmatched junction nucleotides: 1. In germline, CDR1 is GTSNPN, CDR2 SVGIG (reference sequence).

This material consisted of peripheral blood, taken in a trial of Ad26.COV2.S vaccine versus placebo. This TCR was recovered from a person aged 18 to 59 who received the Ad26.COV2.S COVID-19 vaccine or a placebo. This chain links TRBV30 with TRBJ2-3, with 7 bases that match TRBD2. The CDR3 loop reads CAWGRATDTQYF. The CDR3 DNA is TGTGCCTGGGGGAGGGCCACAGATACGCAGTATTTT.